Sequencing of this T cell receptor beta chain was carried out in a study of Ad26.COV2.S vaccination and SARS-CoV-2 variants. Study-level information: The authors gave Ad26.COV2.S intramuscularly, either once or twice 56 days apart.

The treatment denotes: around 19 received Ad26.COV2.S at low or high dose, single or two shots; roughly 5 received placebo; per-sample allocation not given. The investigators took samples on day 63 after the first vaccine or placebo injection. Immunization relied on an Ad26 vector, which expressed Wuhan-strain SARS-CoV-2 spike. Overall study findings and caveats: It was reported that spike-specific CD8+ and CD4+ T cell responses were substantially broad after vaccination.

Notes on this clone: Its matching antigen is unknown.

CDR1 ENHRY and CDR2 SYGVKD come from the germline V gene. The V gene lost 3 bases and the J gene lost 6 bases, with 24 bases spanning the gap. CDR3 length: 17 amino acids. The assay was immunoSEQ multiplex PCR, and TCRdb's table has in-frame clones only and misses some. The sample carries fewer than 800,000 clones, 89% recorded once. The sequence derives from a person between 18 and 65 years old who received the Ad26.COV2.S COVID-19 vaccine or a placebo. Here the sequenced sample was peripheral blood, taken in a trial of Ad26.COV2.S vaccine versus placebo. V gene TRBV10-3 combines with J gene TRBJ2-7, with D perhaps TRBD2 (6 bases). CDR3 amino acids: CAISDPIRDSPTAEQYF. DNA of the CDR3: TGTGCCATCAGTGACCCGATCCGGGACTCACCTACGGCCGAGCAGTACTTC.